This TCR beta chain was recorded in a study of T cells in Graves' hyperthyroidism and ophthalmopathy. Fresh peripheral blood, 9.5 to 10 ml of it, supplied the PBMCs. TCR beta CDR3 regions were amplified from RNA. First-round RT-PCR targeting the TCR CDR3 was performed with the HTBI primer set. Using its own MiXCR run on the multiplex PCR reads, TCRdb lists one record per CDR3 protein. The sample contains under 350,000 distinct CDR3 sequences, roughly a fifth of which appear only once. At least ten counts were recorded for this clonotype. Its antigen remains unknown. Study outcomes and limitations: Separation of ophthalmopathy from stable hyperthyroidism was achieved by a 13 V-J model. Blood held most thyroid clonotypes expanded above 0.001 frequency.

This sequence was found in a woman aged 50 to 60 with Graves' hyperthyroidism. The sequencing input was blood.

CDR3 amino acids: CASSLTGAGNYGYTF. The CDR3 DNA reads as TGTGCCAGCAGTCTGACAGGGGCTGGAAACTATGGCTACACCTTC. J is TRBJ1-2 and V is TRBV12-3 or TRBV12-4; 8 bases match TRBD1. This CDR3 contains 15 residues. The J segment lost 2 bases and the V segment lost 5 bases, leaving 7 bases of the junction unmatched.